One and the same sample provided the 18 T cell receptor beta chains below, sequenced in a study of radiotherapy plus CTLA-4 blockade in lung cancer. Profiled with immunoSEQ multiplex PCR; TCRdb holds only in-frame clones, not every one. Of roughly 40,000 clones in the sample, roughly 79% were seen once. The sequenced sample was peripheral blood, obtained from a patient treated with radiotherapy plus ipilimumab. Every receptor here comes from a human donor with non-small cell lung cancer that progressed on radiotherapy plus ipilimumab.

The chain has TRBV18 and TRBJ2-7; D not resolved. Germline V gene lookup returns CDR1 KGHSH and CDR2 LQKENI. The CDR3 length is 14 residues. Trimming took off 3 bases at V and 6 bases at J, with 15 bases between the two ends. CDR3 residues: CASSPRSDIGEQYF. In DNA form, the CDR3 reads TGTGCCAGCTCACCTCGAAGTGATATCGGCGAGCAGTACTTC.

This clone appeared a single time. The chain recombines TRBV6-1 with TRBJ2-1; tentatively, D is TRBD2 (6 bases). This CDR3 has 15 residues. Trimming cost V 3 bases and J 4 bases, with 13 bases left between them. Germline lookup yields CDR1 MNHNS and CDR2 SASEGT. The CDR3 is CASSEVGTPYNEQFF. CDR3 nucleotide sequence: TGTGCCAGCAGTGAGGTGGGGACTCCTTACAATGAGCAGTTCTTC.

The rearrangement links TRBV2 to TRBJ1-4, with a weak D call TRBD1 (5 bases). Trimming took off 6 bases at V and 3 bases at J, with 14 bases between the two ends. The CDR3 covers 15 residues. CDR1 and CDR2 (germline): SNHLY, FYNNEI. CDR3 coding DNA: TGTGCCAGCAGCAGGGCGACACTGGCTAATGAAAAACTGTTTTTT. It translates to CASSRATLANEKLFF.

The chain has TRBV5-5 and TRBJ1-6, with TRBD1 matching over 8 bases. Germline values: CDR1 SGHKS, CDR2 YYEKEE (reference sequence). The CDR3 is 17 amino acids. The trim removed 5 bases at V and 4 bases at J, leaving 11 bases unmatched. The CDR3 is CASSSNLGQGYNSPLHF. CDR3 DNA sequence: TGTGCCAGCAGTTCTAATCTCGGACAGGGATATAATTCACCCCTCCACTTT.

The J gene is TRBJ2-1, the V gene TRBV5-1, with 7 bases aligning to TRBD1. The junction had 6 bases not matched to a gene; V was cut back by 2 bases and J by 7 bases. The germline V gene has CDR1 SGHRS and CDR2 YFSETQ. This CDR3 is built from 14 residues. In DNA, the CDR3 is TGCGCCAGCAGCTTCGGACAGGATAAGAATGAGCAGTTCTTC. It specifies CASSFGQDKNEQFF.

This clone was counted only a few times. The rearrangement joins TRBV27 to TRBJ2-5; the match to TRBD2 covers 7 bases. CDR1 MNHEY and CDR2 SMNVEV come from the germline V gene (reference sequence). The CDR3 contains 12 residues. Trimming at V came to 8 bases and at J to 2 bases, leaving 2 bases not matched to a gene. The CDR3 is CASGRGQETQYF. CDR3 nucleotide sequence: TGTGCCAGCGGGCGGGGGCAAGAGACCCAGTACTTC.

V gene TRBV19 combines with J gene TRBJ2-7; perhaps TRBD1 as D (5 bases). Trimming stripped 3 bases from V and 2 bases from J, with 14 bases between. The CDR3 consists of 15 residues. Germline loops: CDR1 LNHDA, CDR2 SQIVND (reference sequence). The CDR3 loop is CASSILITGPYEQYF. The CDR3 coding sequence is TGTGCCAGTAGTATCCTTATTACAGGCCCCTACGAGCAGTACTTC.

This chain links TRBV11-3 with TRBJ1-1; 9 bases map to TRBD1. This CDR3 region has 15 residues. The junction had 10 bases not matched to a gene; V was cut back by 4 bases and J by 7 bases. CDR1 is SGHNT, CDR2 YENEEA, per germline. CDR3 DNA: TGTGCCAGCAGCTCGTACCTGGACAGGGGAAGTGAAGCTTTCTTT. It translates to CASSSYLDRGSEAFF.

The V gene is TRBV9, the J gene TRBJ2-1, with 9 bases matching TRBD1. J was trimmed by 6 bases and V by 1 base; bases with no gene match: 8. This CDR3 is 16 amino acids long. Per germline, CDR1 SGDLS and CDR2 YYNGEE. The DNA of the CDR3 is TGTGCCAGCAGCGTAACTACTGGGACAGGGTTCAATGAGCAGTTCTTC. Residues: CASSVTTGTGFNEQFF. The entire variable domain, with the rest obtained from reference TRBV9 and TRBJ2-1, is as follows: DSGVTQTPKHLITATGQRVTLRCSPRSGDLSVYWYQQSLDQGLQFLIQYYNGEERAKGNILERFSAQQFPDLHSELNLSSLELGDSALYFCASSVTTGTGFNEQFFGPGTRLTVL.

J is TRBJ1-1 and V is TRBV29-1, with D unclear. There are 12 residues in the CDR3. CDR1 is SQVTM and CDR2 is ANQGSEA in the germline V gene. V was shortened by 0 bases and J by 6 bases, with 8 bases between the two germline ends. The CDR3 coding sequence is TGCAGCGTTGAAGAGGCGGAGGCTGAAGCTTTCTTT. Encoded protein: CSVEEAEAEAFF.

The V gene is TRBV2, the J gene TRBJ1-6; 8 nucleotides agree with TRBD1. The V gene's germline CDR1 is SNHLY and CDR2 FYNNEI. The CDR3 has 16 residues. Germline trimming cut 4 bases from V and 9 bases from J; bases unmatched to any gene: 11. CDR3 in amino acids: CASSGPTGARGSPLHF. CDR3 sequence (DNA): TGTGCCAGCAGTGGCCCGACAGGGGCCCGGGGTTCACCCCTCCACTTT.

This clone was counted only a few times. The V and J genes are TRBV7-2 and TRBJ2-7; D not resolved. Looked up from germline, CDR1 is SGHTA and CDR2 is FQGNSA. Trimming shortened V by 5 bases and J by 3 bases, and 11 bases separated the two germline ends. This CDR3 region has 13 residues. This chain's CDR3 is CASSLYNNYEQYF. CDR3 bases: TGTGCCAGCAGCCTTTACAATAACTACGAGCAGTACTTC.

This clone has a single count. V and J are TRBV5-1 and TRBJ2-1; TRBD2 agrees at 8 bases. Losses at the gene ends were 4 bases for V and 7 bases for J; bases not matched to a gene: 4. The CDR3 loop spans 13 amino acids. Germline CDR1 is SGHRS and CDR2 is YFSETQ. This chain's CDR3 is CASSVSGANEQFF. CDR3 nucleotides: TGCGCCAGCAGCGTTAGCGGGGCGAATGAGCAGTTCTTC.

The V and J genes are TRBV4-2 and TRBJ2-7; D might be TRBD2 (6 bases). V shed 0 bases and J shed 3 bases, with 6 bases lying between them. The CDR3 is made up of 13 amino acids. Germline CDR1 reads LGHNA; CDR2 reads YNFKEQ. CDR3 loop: CASSQEAGYEQYF. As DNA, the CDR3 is TGTGCCAGCAGCCAAGAAGCGGGCTACGAGCAGTACTTC.

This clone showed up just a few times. CDR3 region: CASSPWRGGTNEKLFF. Here the CDR3 DNA reads TGCGCCAGCAGCCCATGGAGGGGAGGAACTAATGAAAAACTGTTTTTT. This chain connects TRBV5-1 to TRBJ1-4; tentatively, D is TRBD1 (5 bases). The CDR3 is 16 amino acids. The germline CDR1 and CDR2 sequences are SGHRS and YFSETQ. Trimming shortened V by 4 bases and J by 1 base, and 14 bases separated the two germline ends.

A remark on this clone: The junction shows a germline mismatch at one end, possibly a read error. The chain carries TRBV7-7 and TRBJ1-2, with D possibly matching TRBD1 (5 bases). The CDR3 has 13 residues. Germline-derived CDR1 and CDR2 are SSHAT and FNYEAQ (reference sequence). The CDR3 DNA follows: TGTGCTAGCAGCCCAGGGATGGGCTATGGCTACACCTTC. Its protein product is CASSPGMGYGYTF. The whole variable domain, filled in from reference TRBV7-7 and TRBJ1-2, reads GAGVSQSPRYKVTKRGQDVTLRCDPISSHATLYWYQQALGQGPEFLTYFNYEAQPDKSGLPSDRFSAERPEGSISTLTIQRTEQRDSAMYRCASSPGMGYGYTFGSGTRLTVV.

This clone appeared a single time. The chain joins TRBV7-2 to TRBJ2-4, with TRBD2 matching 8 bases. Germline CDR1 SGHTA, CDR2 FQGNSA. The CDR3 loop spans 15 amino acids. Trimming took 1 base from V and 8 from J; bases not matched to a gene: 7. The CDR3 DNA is TGTGCCAGCAGCTTAGGGGCAGGGACTAGGGACATTCAGTACTTC. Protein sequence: CASSLGAGTRDIQYF.

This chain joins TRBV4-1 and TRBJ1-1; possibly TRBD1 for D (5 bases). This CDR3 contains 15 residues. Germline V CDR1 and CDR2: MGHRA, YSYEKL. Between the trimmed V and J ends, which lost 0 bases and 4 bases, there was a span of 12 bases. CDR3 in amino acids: CASSQDRRGTTEAFF. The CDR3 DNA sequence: TGCGCCAGCAGCCAAGATCGGAGGGGAACCACTGAAGCTTTCTTT.